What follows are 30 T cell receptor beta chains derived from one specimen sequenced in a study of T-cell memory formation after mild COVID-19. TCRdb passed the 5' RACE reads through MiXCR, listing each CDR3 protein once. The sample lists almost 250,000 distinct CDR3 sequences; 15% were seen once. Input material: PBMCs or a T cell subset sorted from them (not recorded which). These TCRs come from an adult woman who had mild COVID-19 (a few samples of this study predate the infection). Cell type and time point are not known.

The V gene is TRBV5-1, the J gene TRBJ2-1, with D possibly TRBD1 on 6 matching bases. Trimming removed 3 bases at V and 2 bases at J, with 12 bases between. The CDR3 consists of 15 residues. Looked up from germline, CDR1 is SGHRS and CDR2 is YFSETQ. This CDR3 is CASSSTGPAYNEQFF. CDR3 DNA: TGCGCCAGCAGCTCCACAGGGCCGGCCTACAATGAGCAGTTCTTC. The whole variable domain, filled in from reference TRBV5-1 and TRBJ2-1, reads KAGVTQTPRYLIKTRGQQVTLSCSPISGHRSVSWYQQTPGQGLQFLFEYFSETQRNKGNFPGRFSGRQFSNSRSEMNVSTLELGDSALYLCASSSTGPAYNEQFFGPGTRLTVL.

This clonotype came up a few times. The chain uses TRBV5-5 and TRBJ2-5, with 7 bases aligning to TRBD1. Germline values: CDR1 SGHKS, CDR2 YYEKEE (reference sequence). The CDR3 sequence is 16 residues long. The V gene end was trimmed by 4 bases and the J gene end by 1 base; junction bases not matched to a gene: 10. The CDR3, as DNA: TGTGCCAGCAGCCTCTGGACAGGACTTCTCCAAGAGACCCAGTACTTC. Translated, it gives CASSLWTGLLQETQYF.

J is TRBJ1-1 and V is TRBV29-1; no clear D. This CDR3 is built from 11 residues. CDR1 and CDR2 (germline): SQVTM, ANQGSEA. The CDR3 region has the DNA TGCAGTGCGGGCAAAGACACTGAAGCTTTCTTT. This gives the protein CSAGKDTEAFF. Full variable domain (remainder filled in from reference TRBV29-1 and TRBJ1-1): SAVISQKPSRDICQRGTSLTIQCQVDSQVTMMFWYRQQPGQSLTLIATANQGSEATYESGFVIDKFPISRPNLTFSTLTVSNMSPEDSSIYLCSAGKDTEAFFGQGTRLTVV.

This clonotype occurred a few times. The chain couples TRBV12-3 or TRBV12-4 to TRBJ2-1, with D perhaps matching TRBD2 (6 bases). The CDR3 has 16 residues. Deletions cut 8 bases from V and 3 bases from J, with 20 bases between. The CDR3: CASSIGTSLYYNEQFF. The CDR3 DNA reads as TGTGCCAGCTCAATAGGGACTTCCCTTTACTACAATGAGCAGTTCTTC.

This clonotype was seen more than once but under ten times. DNA for the CDR3: TGTGCCACCAGCAGAGATGAAGGACAGTATGGCTACACCTTC. This translates into CATSRDEGQYGYTF. The chain employs TRBV15 and TRBJ1-2; D may be TRBD1 (6 bases). V was trimmed by 0 bases and J by 5 bases, leaving 10 bases between them. From germline, CDR1 is LNHNV and CDR2 YYDKDF (reference sequence). This CDR3 spans 14 amino acids. Drawing the rest from reference TRBV15 and TRBJ1-2, the complete variable domain is DAMVIQNPRYQVTQFGKPVTLSCSQTLNHNVMYWYQQKSSQAPKLLFHYYDKDFNNEADTPDNFQSRRPNTSFCFLDIRSPGLGDTAMYLCATSRDEGQYGYTFGSGTRLTVV.

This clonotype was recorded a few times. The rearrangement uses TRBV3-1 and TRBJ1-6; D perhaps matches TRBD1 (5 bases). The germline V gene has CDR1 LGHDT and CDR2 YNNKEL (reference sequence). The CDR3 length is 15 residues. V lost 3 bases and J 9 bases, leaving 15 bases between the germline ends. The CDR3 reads CASSHLRGEISPLHF. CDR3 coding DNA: TGTGCCAGCAGCCATCTCAGAGGGGAGATTTCACCCCTCCACTTT.

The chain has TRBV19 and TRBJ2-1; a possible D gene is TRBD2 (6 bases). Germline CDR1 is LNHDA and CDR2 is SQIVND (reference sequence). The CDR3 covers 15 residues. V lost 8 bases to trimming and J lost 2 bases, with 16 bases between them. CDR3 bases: TGTGCCAGTTCGGAGGGACGGGGAACCTACAATGAGCAGTTCTTC. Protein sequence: CASSEGRGTYNEQFF.

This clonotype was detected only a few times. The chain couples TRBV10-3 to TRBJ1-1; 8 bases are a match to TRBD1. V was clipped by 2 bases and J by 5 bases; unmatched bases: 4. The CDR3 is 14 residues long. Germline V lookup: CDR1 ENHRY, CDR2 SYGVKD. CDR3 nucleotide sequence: TGTGCCATCAGTGAGCACGGACAGGGTACTGAAGCTTTCTTT. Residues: CAISEHGQGTEAFF.

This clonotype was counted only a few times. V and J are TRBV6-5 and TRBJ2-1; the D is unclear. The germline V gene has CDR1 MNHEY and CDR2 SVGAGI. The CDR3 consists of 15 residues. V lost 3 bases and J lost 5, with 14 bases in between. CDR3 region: CASSYVSTLHNEQFF. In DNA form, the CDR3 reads TGTGCCAGCAGTTATGTTTCTACTCTCCACAATGAGCAGTTCTTC.

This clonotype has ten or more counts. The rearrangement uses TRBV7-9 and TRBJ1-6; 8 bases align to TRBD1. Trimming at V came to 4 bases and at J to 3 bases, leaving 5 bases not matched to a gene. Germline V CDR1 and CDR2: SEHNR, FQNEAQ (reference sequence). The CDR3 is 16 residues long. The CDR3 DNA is TGTGCCAGCAGCTCCGGACAGGGTTTCTATAATTCACCCCTCCACTTT. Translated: CASSSGQGFYNSPLHF.

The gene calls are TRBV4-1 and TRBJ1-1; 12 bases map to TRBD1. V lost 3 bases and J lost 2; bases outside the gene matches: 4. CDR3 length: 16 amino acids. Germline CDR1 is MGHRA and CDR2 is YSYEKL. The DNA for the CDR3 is TGCGCCAGCAGCCACGGGACAGGGGGCCTAAACACTGAAGCTTTCTTT. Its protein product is CASSHGTGGLNTEAFF.

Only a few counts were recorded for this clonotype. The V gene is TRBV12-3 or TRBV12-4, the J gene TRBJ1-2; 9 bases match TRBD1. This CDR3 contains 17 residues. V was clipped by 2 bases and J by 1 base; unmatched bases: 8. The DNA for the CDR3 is TGTGCCAGCAGTTTAACAACCGGGACAGGGATTAACTATGGCTACACCTTC. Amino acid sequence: CASSLTTGTGINYGYTF.

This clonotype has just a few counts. In DNA, the CDR3 is TGTGCCAGCAGCTTAGCGAACGTGGGCAGGGGAAGCAATCAGCCCCAGCATTTT. Amino acid sequence: CASSLANVGRGSNQPQHF. V gene TRBV7-8 combines with J gene TRBJ1-5; tentative D call: TRBD1 (6 bases). V lost 0 bases and J 1 base, leaving 16 bases between the germline ends. The germline gives CDR1 SGHVS, CDR2 FQNEAQ. There are 18 residues in the CDR3.

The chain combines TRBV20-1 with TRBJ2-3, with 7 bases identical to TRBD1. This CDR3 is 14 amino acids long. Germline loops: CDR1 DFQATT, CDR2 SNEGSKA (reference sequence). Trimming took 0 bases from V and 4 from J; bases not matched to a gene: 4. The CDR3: CSARDLQGADTQYF. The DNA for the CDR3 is TGCAGTGCTAGAGATCTCCAGGGGGCAGATACGCAGTATTTT.

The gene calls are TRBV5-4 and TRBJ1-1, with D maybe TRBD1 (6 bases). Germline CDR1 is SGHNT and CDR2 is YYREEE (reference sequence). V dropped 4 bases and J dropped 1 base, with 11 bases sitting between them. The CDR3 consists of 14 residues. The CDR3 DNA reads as TGTGCCAGCAGCGCGGACAGACGGAACACTGAAGCTTTCTTT. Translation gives CASSADRRNTEAFF.

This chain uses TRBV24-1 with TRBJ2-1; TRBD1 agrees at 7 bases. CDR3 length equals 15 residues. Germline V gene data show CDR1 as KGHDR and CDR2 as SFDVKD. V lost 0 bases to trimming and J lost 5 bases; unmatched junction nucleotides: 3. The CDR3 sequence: CATSDLGTANNEQFF. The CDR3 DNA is TGTGCCACCAGTGATTTGGGGACAGCCAACAATGAGCAGTTCTTC.

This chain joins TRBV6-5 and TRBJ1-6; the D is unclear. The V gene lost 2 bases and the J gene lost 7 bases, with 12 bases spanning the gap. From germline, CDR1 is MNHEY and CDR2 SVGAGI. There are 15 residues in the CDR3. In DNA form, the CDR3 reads TGTGCCAGCAGTTACAGTCACGGTTCGAATTCACCCCTCCACTTT. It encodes CASSYSHGSNSPLHF.

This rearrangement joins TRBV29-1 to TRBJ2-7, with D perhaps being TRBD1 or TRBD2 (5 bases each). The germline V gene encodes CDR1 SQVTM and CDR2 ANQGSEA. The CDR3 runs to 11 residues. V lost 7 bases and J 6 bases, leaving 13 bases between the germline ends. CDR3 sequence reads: CSGGGGPEQYF. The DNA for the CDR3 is TGCAGCGGTGGGGGTGGACCCGAGCAGTACTTC.

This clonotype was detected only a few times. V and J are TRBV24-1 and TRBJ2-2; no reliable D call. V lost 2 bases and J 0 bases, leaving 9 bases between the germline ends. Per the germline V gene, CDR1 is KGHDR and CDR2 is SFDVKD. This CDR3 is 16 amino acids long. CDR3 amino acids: CATSDWIGTNTGELFF. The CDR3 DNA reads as TGTGCCACCAGTGATTGGATAGGGACGAACACCGGGGAGCTGTTTTTT.

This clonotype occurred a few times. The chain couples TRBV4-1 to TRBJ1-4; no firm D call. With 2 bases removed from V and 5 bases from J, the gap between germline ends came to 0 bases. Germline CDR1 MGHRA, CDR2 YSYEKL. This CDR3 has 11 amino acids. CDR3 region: CASSQNEKLFF. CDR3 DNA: TGCGCCAGCAGCCAAAATGAAAAACTGTTTTTT.

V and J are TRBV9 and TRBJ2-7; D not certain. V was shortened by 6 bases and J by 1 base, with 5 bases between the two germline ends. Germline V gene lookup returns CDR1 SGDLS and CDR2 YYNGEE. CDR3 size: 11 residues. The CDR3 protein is CASISSYEQYF. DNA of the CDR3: TGTGCCAGCATCAGTTCCTACGAGCAGTACTTC.

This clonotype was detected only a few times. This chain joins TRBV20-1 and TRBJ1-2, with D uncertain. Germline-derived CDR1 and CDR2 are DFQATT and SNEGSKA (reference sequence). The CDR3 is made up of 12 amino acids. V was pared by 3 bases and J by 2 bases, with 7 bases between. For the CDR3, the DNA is TGCAGTGCTAGCACCGCGAACTATGGCTACACCTTC. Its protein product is CSASTANYGYTF.

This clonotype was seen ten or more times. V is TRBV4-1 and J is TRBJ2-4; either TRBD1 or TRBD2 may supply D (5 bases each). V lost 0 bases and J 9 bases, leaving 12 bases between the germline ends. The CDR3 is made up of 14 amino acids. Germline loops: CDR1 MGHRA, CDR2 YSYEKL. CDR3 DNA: TGCGCCAGCAGCCAAGAGTCCACTGGGGGCATTCAGTACTTC. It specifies CASSQESTGGIQYF.

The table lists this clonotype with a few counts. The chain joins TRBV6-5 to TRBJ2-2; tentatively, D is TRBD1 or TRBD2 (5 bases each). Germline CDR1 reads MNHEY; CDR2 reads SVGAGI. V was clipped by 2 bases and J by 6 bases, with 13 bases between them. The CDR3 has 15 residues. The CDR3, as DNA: TGTGCCAGCAGTTACGAGGGACGGAGAGCCGGGGAGCTGTTTTTT. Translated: CASSYEGRRAGELFF.

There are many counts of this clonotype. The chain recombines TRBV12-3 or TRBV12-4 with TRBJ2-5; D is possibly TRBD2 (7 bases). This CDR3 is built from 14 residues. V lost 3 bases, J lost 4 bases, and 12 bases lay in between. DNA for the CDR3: TGTGCCAGCAGTTTTGGGGGGGCCACAGAGACCCAGTACTTC. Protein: CASSFGGATETQYF.

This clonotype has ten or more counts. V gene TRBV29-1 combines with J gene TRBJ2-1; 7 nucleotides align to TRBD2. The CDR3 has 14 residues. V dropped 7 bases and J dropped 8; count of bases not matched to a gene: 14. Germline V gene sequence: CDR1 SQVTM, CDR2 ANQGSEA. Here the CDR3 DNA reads TGCAGCGCCCCCCTCGGGGGGTCGACATATGAGCAGTTCTTC. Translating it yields CSAPLGGSTYEQFF.

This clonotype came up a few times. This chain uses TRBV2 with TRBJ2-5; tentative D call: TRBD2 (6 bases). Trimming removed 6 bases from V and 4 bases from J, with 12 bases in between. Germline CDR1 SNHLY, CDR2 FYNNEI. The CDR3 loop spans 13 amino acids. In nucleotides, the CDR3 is TGTGCCAGCAGCCTGACTAGGAGAGAGACCCAGTACTTC. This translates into CASSLTRRETQYF. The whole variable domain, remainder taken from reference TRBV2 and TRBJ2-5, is EPEVTQTPSHQVTQMGQEVILRCVPISNHLYFYWYRQILGQKVEFLVSFYNNEISEKSEIFDDQFSVERPDGSNFTLKIRSTKLEDSAMYFCASSLTRRETQYFGPGTRLLVL.

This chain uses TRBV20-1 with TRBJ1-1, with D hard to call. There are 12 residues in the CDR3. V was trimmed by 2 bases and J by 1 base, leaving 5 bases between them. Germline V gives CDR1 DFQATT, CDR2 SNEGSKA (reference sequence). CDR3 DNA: TGCAGTGCTAGATCGCGGAACACTGAAGCTTTCTTT. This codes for CSARSRNTEAFF.

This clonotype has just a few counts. The DNA of the CDR3 is TGTGCCAGCAGCTCACCTAGACTAGCGGGGCTTAAAGAGACCCAGTACTTC. It codes for CASSSPRLAGLKETQYF. The V and J genes are TRBV7-9 and TRBJ2-5, with 11 bases fitting TRBD2. V dropped 4 bases and J dropped 3; count of bases not matched to a gene: 10. Germline lookup yields CDR1 SEHNR and CDR2 FQNEAQ (reference sequence). This CDR3 comprises 17 residues.

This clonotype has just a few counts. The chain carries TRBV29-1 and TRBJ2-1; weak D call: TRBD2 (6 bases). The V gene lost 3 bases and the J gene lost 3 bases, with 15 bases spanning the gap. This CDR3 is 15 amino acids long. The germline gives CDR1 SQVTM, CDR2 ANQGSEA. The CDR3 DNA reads TGCAGCGTTGATGGTAGGTCTAGCGTCTACAATGAGCAGTTCTTC. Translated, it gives CSVDGRSSVYNEQFF.